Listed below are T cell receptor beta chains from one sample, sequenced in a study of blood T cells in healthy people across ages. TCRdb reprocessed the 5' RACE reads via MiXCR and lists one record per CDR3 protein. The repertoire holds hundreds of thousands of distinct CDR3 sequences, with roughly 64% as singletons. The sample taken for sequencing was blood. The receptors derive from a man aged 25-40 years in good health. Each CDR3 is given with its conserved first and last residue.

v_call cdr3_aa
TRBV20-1 CSARDFQANNYEQYF
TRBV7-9 CASESGNEQYF
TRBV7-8 CASSASQGYEQYF
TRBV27 CASRRTSGATSTDTQYF
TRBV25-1 CASSTHGAASGANVLTF
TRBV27 CASTLGGNSPLHF
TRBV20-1 CSARGPSSGSDGELFF
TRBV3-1 CASSGGTGVVYEQYF
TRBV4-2 CASSQGDSERETQYF
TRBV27 CASSFLGVGVGIQYF
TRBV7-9 CASSLSSWREQFF
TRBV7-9 CASSSPGQGDNEQFF
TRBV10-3 CAISGSSGLGSGANVLTF
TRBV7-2 CASSPPRTSLEQYF
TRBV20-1 CSAGVTGYQETQYF
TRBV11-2 CASSLDRTGNNEQFF
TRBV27 CASSLYGAMIGANVLTF